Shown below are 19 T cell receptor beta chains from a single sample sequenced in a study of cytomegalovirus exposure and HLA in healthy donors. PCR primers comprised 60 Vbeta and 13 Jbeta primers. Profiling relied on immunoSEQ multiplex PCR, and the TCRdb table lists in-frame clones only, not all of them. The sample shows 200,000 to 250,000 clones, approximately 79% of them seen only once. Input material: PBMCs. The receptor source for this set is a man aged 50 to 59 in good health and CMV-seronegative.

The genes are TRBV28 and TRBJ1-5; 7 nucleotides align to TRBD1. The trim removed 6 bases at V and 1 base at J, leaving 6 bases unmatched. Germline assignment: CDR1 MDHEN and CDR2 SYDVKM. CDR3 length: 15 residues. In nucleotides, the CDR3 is TGTGCCAGCAGGCCTGACAGGGAGAGCAATCAGCCCCAGCATTTT. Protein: CASRPDRESNQPQHF.

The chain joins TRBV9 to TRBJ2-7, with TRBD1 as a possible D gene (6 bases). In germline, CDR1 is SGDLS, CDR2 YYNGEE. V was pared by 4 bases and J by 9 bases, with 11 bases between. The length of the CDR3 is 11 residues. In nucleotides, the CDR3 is TGTGCCAGCAGCCCGGGACACGGGCAGTACTTC. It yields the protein CASSPGHGQYF.

The CDR3 sequence: CAWSGGNRGSQPQHF. Here the CDR3 DNA reads TGTGCCTGGAGTGGCGGCAACAGGGGGAGTCAGCCCCAGCATTTT. The gene calls are TRBV30 and TRBJ1-5; 8 positions agree with TRBD1. The CDR3 contains 15 residues. V trimming: 1 base; J trimming: 6 bases; junction bases outside the gene matches: 8. Germline V gene data show CDR1 as GTSNPN and CDR2 as SVGIG (reference sequence).

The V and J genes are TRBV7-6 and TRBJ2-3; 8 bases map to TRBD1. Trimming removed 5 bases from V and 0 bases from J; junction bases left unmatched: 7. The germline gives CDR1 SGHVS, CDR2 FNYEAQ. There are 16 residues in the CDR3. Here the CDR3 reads CASSPGDRRSTDTQYF. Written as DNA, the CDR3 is TGTGCCAGCAGCCCGGGGGACAGGCGAAGCACAGATACGCAGTATTTT.

CDR3 in amino acids: CASSGSGEQYF. CDR3 in DNA: TGTGCCAGTAGCGGGAGCGGCGAGCAGTACTTC. The V and J genes are TRBV19 and TRBJ2-7, with a weak D call TRBD2 (6 bases). V was clipped by 6 bases and J by 6 bases, with 9 bases between them. Germline CDR1 LNHDA, CDR2 SQIVND (reference sequence). There are 11 residues in the CDR3.

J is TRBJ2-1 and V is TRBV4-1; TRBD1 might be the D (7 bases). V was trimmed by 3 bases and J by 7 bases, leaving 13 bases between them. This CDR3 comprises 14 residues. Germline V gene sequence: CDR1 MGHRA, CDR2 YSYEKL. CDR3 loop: CASSQTGRDNEQFF. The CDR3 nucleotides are TGCGCCAGCAGCCAGACAGGGCGGGATAATGAGCAGTTCTTC.

DNA of the CDR3: TGTGCCAGCAGTTATACAGGGAAATTTTATGGCTACACCTTC. Translated, it gives CASSYTGKFYGYTF. This chain connects TRBV6-5 to TRBJ1-2; a possible D gene is TRBD1 (6 bases). Germline loops: CDR1 MNHEY, CDR2 SVGAGI. The CDR3 length is 14 residues. Deletions cut 3 bases from V and 5 bases from J, with 13 bases between.

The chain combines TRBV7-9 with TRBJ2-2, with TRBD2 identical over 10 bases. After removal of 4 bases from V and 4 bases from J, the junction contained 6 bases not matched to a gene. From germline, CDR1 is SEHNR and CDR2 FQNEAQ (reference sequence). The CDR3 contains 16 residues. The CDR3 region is CASSYMTSGRTGELFF. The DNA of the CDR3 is TGTGCCAGCAGCTATATGACTAGCGGGCGCACCGGGGAGCTGTTTTTT.

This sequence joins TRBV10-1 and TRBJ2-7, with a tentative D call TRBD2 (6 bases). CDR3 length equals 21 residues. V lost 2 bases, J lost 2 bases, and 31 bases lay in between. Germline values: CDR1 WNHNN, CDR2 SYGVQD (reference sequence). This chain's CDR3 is CASSEGWGVWRARSCPYEQYF. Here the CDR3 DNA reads TGCGCCAGCAGTGAGGGTTGGGGGGTCTGGCGGGCCCGGAGTTGTCCCTACGAGCAGTACTTC.

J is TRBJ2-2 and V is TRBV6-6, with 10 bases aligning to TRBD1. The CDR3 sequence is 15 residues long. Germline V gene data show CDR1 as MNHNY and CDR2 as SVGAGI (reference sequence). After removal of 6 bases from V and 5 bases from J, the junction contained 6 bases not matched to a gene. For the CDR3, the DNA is TGTGCCAGCAGCGAGACAGGGGGCTTTACCGGGGAGCTGTTTTTT. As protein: CASSETGGFTGELFF.

The DNA of the CDR3 is TGTGCCACCCTTCCCCGGAGAAAAGAGACCCAGTACTTC. Translating it yields CATLPRRKETQYF. The gene calls are TRBV6-4 and TRBJ2-5; D is ambiguous. Germline values: CDR1 MRHNA, CDR2 SNTAGT. Trimming cost V 10 bases and J 3 bases, with 15 bases left between them. The CDR3 spans 13 residues.

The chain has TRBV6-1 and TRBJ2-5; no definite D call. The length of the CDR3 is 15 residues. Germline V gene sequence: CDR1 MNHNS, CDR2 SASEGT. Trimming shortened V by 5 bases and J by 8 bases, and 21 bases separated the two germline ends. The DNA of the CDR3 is TGTGCCAGCAGTTCAAGTAGGAGTACATATGGAACCCAGTACTTC. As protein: CASSSSRSTYGTQYF.

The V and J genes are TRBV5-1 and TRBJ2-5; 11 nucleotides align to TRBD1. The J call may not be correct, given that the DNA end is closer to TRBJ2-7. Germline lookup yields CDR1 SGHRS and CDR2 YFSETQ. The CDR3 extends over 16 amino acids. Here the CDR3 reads CASSRASGTGGYEQYF. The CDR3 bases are TGCGCCAGCAGCAGAGCTTCCGGGACAGGGGGCTACGAGCAGTACTTC.

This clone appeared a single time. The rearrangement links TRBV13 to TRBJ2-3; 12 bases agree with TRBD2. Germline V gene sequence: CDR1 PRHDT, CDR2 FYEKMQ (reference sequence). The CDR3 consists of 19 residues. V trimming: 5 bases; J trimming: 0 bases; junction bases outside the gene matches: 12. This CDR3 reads CASSLREWGLAGSTDTQYF. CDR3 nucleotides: TGTGCCAGCAGCCTCAGGGAGTGGGGACTAGCGGGTAGCACAGATACGCAGTATTTT. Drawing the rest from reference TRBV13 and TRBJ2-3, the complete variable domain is AAGVIQSPRHLIKEKRETATLKCYPIPRHDTVYWYQQGPGQDPQFLISFYEKMQSDKGSIPDRFSAQQFSDYHSELNMSSLELGDSALYFCASSLREWGLAGSTDTQYFGPGTRLTVL.

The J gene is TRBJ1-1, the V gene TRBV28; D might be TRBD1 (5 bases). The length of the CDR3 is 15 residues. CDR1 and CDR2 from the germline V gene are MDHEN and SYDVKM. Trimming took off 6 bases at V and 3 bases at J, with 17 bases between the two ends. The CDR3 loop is CASRSMRGGYTEAFF. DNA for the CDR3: TGTGCCAGCAGGTCAATGCGGGGGGGTTACACTGAAGCTTTCTTT.

This CDR3 reads CAWRRQGTDTQYF. In DNA form, the CDR3 reads TGTGCCTGGAGGAGACAGGGAACAGATACGCAGTATTTT. The V and J genes are TRBV30 and TRBJ2-3, with 7 bases lining up with TRBD1. The CDR3 runs to 13 residues. J lost 3 bases, V lost 3 bases, and 3 bases had no gene match. The germline gives CDR1 GTSNPN, CDR2 SVGIG (reference sequence).

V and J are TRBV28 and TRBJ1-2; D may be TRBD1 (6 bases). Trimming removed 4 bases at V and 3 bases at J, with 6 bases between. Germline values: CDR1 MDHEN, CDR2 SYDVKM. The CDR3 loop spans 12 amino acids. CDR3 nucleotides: TGTGCCAGCAGTTACAGGGACTATGGCTACACCTTC. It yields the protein CASSYRDYGYTF.

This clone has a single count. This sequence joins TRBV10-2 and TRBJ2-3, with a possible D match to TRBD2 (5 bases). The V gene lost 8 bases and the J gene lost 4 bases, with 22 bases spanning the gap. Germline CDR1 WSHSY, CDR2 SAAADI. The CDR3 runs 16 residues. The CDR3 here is CASASWGELVADTQYF. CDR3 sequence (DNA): TGCGCCAGCGCTTCGTGGGGAGAGTTGGTTGCAGATACGCAGTATTTT.

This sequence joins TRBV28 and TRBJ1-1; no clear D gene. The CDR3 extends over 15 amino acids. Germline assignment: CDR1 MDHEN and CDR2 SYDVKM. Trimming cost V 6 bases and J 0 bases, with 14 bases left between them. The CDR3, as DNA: TGTGCCAGCAGCGCCACCCGTAACATGAACACTGAAGCTTTCTTT. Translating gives CASSATRNMNTEAFF.